These 15 T cell receptor beta chains share one sample of origin, sequenced in a study of OX40 agonist ivuxolimab in advanced cancers. The method was the immunoSEQ multiplex PCR assay. This immuneACCESS table, as held by TCRdb, lists in-frame sequences with V and J called but not all clones. Of the missing ones, under half trace to an unresolved V gene in checked studies; the others have no known cause. This sample is represented by about 110,000 clones; approximately 89% of them were singletons. Approximately 0.29% of the sample is in the top ten clones. The sample was CD4+ or CD8+ T cells sorted from blood, taken in a trial of the OX40 agonist ivuxolimab. The receptors stem from an adult with an advanced solid tumor such as melanoma, head and neck, liver or kidney cancer.

This rearrangement joins TRBV10-3 to TRBJ2-4, with D tentatively TRBD2 (6 bases). This CDR3 is 17 amino acids long. Germline-derived CDR1 and CDR2 are ENHRY and SYGVKD. The V gene lost 0 bases and the J gene lost 0 bases, with 12 bases spanning the gap. In DNA, the CDR3 is TGTGCCATCAGTGAGTCGGTCGGGGAGGAAGCCAAAAACATTCAGTACTTC. Amino acids: CAISESVGEEAKNIQYF.

This chain joins TRBV28 and TRBJ1-2, with D unclear. Germline lookup yields CDR1 MDHEN and CDR2 SYDVKM. V dropped 5 bases and J dropped 8 bases, with 12 bases sitting between them. The CDR3 is 12 amino acids. The DNA of the CDR3 is TGTGCCAGCAGTCTTACCGCCTTAGGCTACACCTTC. Its translation is CASSLTALGYTF.

V gene TRBV11-2 combines with J gene TRBJ2-1, with D possibly TRBD1 on 5 matching bases. With 0 bases removed from V and 8 bases from J, the gap between germline ends came to 11 bases. This CDR3 is 14 amino acids long. Germline V gene data show CDR1 as SGHAT and CDR2 as FQNNGV. The CDR3 DNA sequence: TGTGCCAGCAGCTTAGATTGGGCCAGGGATGAGCAGTTCTTC. It yields the protein CASSLDWARDEQFF.

The J gene is TRBJ1-1, the V gene TRBV9; D remains ambiguous. CDR1 SGDLS and CDR2 YYNGEE come from the germline V gene. Between the trimmed V and J ends, which lost 1 base and 5 bases, there was a span of 9 bases. The CDR3 is made up of 13 amino acids. The CDR3 loop is CASSVRLGTEAFF. In DNA, the CDR3 is TGTGCCAGCAGCGTACGTTTGGGAACTGAAGCTTTCTTT.

The rearrangement uses TRBV7-2 and TRBJ1-2, with no clear D. V was cut by 1 base and J by 5 bases, with 14 bases left in between. Germline V gene lookup returns CDR1 SGHTA and CDR2 FQGNSA. This CDR3 region has 15 residues. CDR3 sequence (DNA): TGTGCCAGCAGCTTAGATGGGGTCTTGGTGTATGGCTACACCTTC. This encodes CASSLDGVLVYGYTF.

The chain uses TRBV29-1 and TRBJ1-2; no reliable D call. Trimming took 8 bases from V and 8 from J, leaving 9 bases between them. This CDR3 is 9 amino acids long. CDR1 and CDR2 from the germline V gene are SQVTM and ANQGSEA. Here the CDR3 DNA reads TGCAGCAATGAGGACGGCTACACCTTC. It codes for CSNEDGYTF.

In nucleotides, the CDR3 is TGCGCCAGCAGCCAAGGCCAACAGGGGGAGGTTTACGAGCAGTACTTC. Translated, it gives CASSQGQQGEVYEQYF. J is TRBJ2-7 and V is TRBV4-3, with TRBD1 matching over 8 bases. With V trimmed by 1 base and J by 4 bases, 9 bases remained unmatched. Germline V CDR1 and CDR2: LGHNA, YSLEER. This CDR3 contains 16 residues.

The chain recombines TRBV11-2 with TRBJ1-1; D not resolved. V was shortened by 3 bases and J by 7 bases, with 12 bases between the two germline ends. The germline CDR1 and CDR2 sequences are SGHAT and FQNNGV. The CDR3 extends over 13 amino acids. CDR3 in amino acids: CASSFGGQLEAFF. The CDR3 DNA reads as TGTGCCAGCAGCTTTGGAGGTCAGCTTGAAGCTTTCTTT.

The genes are TRBV7-2 and TRBJ2-7; D might be TRBD1 (5 bases). The V gene's germline CDR1 is SGHTA and CDR2 FQGNSA. The CDR3 runs 15 residues. With 4 bases removed from V and 0 bases from J, the gap between germline ends came to 13 bases. The CDR3 region has the DNA TGTGCCAGCAGCTCAGGGCTCCTCAACTCCTACGAGCAGTACTTC. It yields the protein CASSSGLLNSYEQYF.

The rearrangement uses TRBV28 and TRBJ2-2; 10 bases agree with TRBD2. The V and J ends lost 6 bases and 2 bases, in that order; junction bases with no gene match: 21. This CDR3 has 21 amino acids. In germline, CDR1 is MDHEN, CDR2 SYDVKM. The CDR3 DNA reads TGTGCCAGCAGCCCACAGCCGGGACTAGCGTGGGATTTCCTTAACACCGGGGAGCTGTTTTTT. Translation gives CASSPQPGLAWDFLNTGELFF.

The chain carries TRBV19 and TRBJ1-6; maybe TRBD1 (6 bases). CDR3 length: 14 residues. The V end lost 1 base, the J end lost 9 bases, and 10 bases lay between the germline ends. CDR1 is LNHDA, CDR2 SQIVND, per germline (reference sequence). CDR3 residues: CASSIAGEGSPLHF. CDR3 in DNA: TGTGCCAGTAGTATAGCAGGGGAAGGTTCACCCCTCCACTTT.

This clone was seen only once. The chain uses TRBV19 and TRBJ2-1; possible D gene TRBD2, 6 bases. Germline CDR1 and CDR2: LNHDA and SQIVND (reference sequence). The CDR3 totals 16 residues. Trimming stripped 7 bases from V and 7 bases from J, with 23 bases between. CDR3 nucleotide sequence: TGTGCCAGTACCCCGTGGGGTGGTCGGGAGTCGAATGAGCAGTTCTTC. This encodes CASTPWGGRESNEQFF.

The gene calls are TRBV5-1 and TRBJ2-1, with 10 bases matching TRBD1. The ends lost 4 bases at V and 9 bases at J; junction bases unmatched: 7. The germline gives CDR1 SGHRS, CDR2 YFSETQ. The CDR3 extends over 14 amino acids. The CDR3 region has the DNA TGCGCCAGCAGCACGGGGGACAGGGGAGTTGAGCAGTTCTTC. It specifies CASSTGDRGVEQFF.

This clone was counted a single time. This chain joins TRBV18 and TRBJ1-1, with D unclear. The ends were cut back, 8 bases at V and 1 base at J, with 17 bases in the middle. CDR3 size: 15 residues. Germline V lookup: CDR1 KGHSH, CDR2 LQKENI. CDR3 sequence: CASLEQSEANTEAFF. The CDR3 nucleotides read TGTGCCAGCCTCGAACAGTCGGAAGCGAACACTGAAGCTTTCTTT.

This clone is a singleton in its sample. The V and J genes are TRBV6-5 and TRBJ1-2; a weak D match, TRBD1 (5 bases). The germline gives CDR1 MNHEY, CDR2 SVGAGI. The CDR3 totals 13 residues. V gave up 6 bases and J gave up 8 bases, with 16 bases separating them. The CDR3 DNA sequence: TGTGCCAGCAGGACAGAGGCCACGTTCGGCTACACCTTC. Protein sequence: CASRTEATFGYTF.